This TCR beta chain came from a study of shared clonotypes between healthy human individuals. CD8 cells classed as naive were CD45RO-negative and positively selected for CCR7, excluding terminally differentiated effector memory CD45RA+ cells. Trimming pared 4 bases from V and 2 bases from J, leaving 24 bases between. Germline V gene data show CDR1 as SEHNR and CDR2 as FQNEAQ (reference sequence). This CDR3 is 18 amino acids long. Template for every sorted-subset replicate PCR totaled about 0.2 ug DNA, tens of thousands of T cell genomes. Method: immunoSEQ multiplex PCR; TCRdb's copy keeps in-frame clones and lacks some. Of 2 million to 2.5 million clones listed, around 96% were seen once; the top ten hold about 1.1%.

Material: naive CD8+ T cells sorted from blood. This clonotype was obtained from a man aged 18 to 29 in good health. V gene TRBV7-9 combines with J gene TRBJ2-7; D remains unclear. The CDR3 loop reads CASSSAGGESLGTYEQYF. In DNA form, the CDR3 reads TGTGCCAGCAGCTCAGCAGGTGGGGAATCATTAGGGACCTACGAGCAGTACTTC.